This T cell receptor (beta chain) is from a study of T cell changes during pregnancy in multiple sclerosis. The method was immunoSEQ multiplex PCR; TCRdb's version includes in-frame clones alone and lacks a portion of them. The sample includes about 20,000 clones, around 89% of them seen just once. Trimming cost V 3 bases and J 0 bases; bases outside gene matches: 14. In germline, CDR1 is SGHRS, CDR2 YFSETQ. The CDR3 extends over 19 amino acids. Sequenced material: CD8+ T cells from peripheral blood mononuclear cells, taken in the second trimester of pregnancy. V usage is TRBV5-1 and J usage is TRBJ2-3; 9 nucleotides line up with TRBD2. This clonotype was sampled from a female donor in good health, enrolled as a control in a pregnancy study. CDR3 bases: TGCGCCAGCAGCTCGAATGGGCTAGCGGGACACTCTAGCACAGATACGCAGTATTTT. Translated: CASSSNGLAGHSSTDTQYF.